These 18 T cell receptor beta chains were sequenced from one sample in a study of OX40 agonist ivuxolimab in advanced cancers. Receptor libraries were prepared by the immunoSEQ multiplex PCR assay. What TCRdb holds here is the immuneACCESS table cut down to in-frame rearrangements. Part of the clones is not present; checked against another copy, under half of the missing clones reflect an unresolved V gene, and the others are unexplained. A total of tens of thousands of clones appear in this sample, 70% to 90% of them only once. The ten largest clones add up to about 0.28% of the sample. The sample was CD4+ or CD8+ T cells sorted from blood, taken in a trial of the OX40 agonist ivuxolimab. The receptors here all came from an adult with an advanced solid tumor such as melanoma, head and neck, liver or kidney cancer.

The chain has TRBV7-2 and TRBJ1-4, with a weak D call TRBD1 (5 bases). Between the trimmed V and J ends, which lost 8 bases and 5 bases, there was a span of 15 bases. This CDR3 spans 14 amino acids. CDR1 is SGHTA, CDR2 FQGNSA, per germline. The DNA of the CDR3 is TGTGCCAGCGGGATCGGACACCTCAATGAAAAACTGTTTTTT. This translates into CASGIGHLNEKLFF. Full variable domain (outside the CDR3, taken from reference TRBV7-2 and TRBJ1-4): GAGVSQSPSNKVTEKGKDVELRCDPISGHTALYWYRQSLGQGLEFLIYFQGNSAPDKSGLPSDRFSAERTGGSVSTLTIQRTQQEDSAVYLCASGIGHLNEKLFFGSGTQLSVL.

In nucleotides, the CDR3 is TGTGCCAGCAGTTACGGCCGGGGACAGCCCCAGCATTTT. Protein sequence: CASSYGRGQPQHF. The chain uses TRBV6-5 and TRBJ1-5; D gene ambiguous. V was clipped by 2 bases and J by 7 bases, with 9 bases between them. In germline, CDR1 is MNHEY, CDR2 SVGAGI. This CDR3 is built from 13 residues.

The chain uses TRBV6-6 and TRBJ2-7, with 11 bases that match TRBD1. The germline CDR1 and CDR2 sequences are MNHNY and SVGAGI (reference sequence). V dropped 5 bases and J dropped 6; count of bases not matched to a gene: 12. This CDR3 has 16 residues. CDR3 loop: CASSRSPGQGATEQYF. Written as DNA, the CDR3 is TGTGCCAGCAGTAGATCCCCCGGACAGGGGGCCACCGAGCAGTACTTC.

The chain carries TRBV5-1 and TRBJ2-3; TRBD1 is a possible D gene (5 bases). Deletions cut 0 bases from V and 2 bases from J, with 10 bases between. Germline V CDR1 and CDR2: SGHRS, YFSETQ. The CDR3 is 15 amino acids. For the CDR3, the DNA is TGCGCCAGCAGCTTGGACCAGGGAAACACAGATACGCAGTATTTT. Protein: CASSLDQGNTDTQYF.

This chain connects TRBV19 to TRBJ1-1, with 9 bases matching TRBD1. The CDR3 sequence is 14 residues long. Germline V lookup: CDR1 LNHDA, CDR2 SQIVND (reference sequence). The trim removed 4 bases at V and 6 bases at J, leaving 6 bases unmatched. DNA for the CDR3: TGTGCCAGTAGTACTGACAGGGGGAGTGCTGAAGCTTTCTTT. Amino acid sequence: CASSTDRGSAEAFF.

This sequence joins TRBV10-3 and TRBJ2-3; D uncertain. The CDR3 has 11 residues. Germline loops: CDR1 ENHRY, CDR2 SYGVKD. Trimming pared 6 bases from V and 6 bases from J, leaving 7 bases between. This CDR3 reads CAIRAWDTQYF. The DNA for the CDR3 is TGTGCCATCAGAGCTTGGGATACGCAGTATTTT.

This sequence joins TRBV7-9 and TRBJ1-5, with D perhaps TRBD1 (5 bases). CDR1 is SEHNR, CDR2 FQNEAQ, per germline (reference sequence). The CDR3 spans 15 residues. V was clipped by 1 base and J by 4 bases, with 11 bases between them. The CDR3: CASSLEGQGNQPQHF. The CDR3 DNA reads TGTGCCAGCAGCTTAGAGGGGCAGGGTAATCAGCCCCAGCATTTT.

V gene TRBV6-5 combines with J gene TRBJ1-1, with TRBD1 as a possible D gene (6 bases). The CDR3 loop spans 11 amino acids. From germline, CDR1 is MNHEY and CDR2 SVGAGI. V lost 10 bases to trimming and J lost 11 bases, with 17 bases between them. As DNA, the CDR3 is TGTGCCACCCTCCAGGGGAGCAACGCTTTCTTT. Translated: CATLQGSNAFF.

The chain recombines TRBV12-5 with TRBJ2-5, with 10 positions matching TRBD1. Germline values: CDR1 LGHNT, CDR2 FRNRAP. The CDR3 is 15 residues long. Trimming took 2 bases from V and 5 from J; bases not matched to a gene: 5. The CDR3 region is CASGLRQGAGETQYF. The CDR3 nucleotides are TGTGCTAGTGGTTTGCGACAGGGGGCGGGGGAGACCCAGTACTTC. Supplemented by reference TRBV12-5 and TRBJ2-5, the full variable domain reads DARVTQTPRHKVTEMGQEVTMRCQPILGHNTVFWYRQTMMQGLELLAYFRNRAPLDDSGMPKDRFSAEMPDATLATLKIQPSEPRDSAVYFCASGLRQGAGETQYFGPGTRLLVL.

V is TRBV9 and J is TRBJ2-1; D is unresolved. The V and J ends lost 3 bases and 3 bases respectively, with 13 bases between them. Germline V gene data show CDR1 as SGDLS and CDR2 as YYNGEE. The CDR3 contains 15 residues. For the CDR3, the DNA is TGTGCCAGCAGCGCAAGTTCTCCCAACTACAATGAGCAGTTCTTC. Amino acids: CASSASSPNYNEQFF.

V usage is TRBV6-1 and J usage is TRBJ2-7, with 8 nucleotides matching TRBD2. The CDR3 is 16 amino acids. Germline CDR1 reads MNHNS; CDR2 reads SASEGT. With 4 bases clipped from V and 3 bases from J, the junction kept 11 bases outside the gene matches. The CDR3 region has the DNA TGTGCCAGCAGTGGAAACCTCGGGGGGGGCATCTACGAGCAGTACTTC. Its translation is CASSGNLGGGIYEQYF.

The rearrangement links TRBV27 to TRBJ1-1; no clear D. The CDR3 is made up of 14 amino acids. Trimming pared 6 bases from V and 2 bases from J, leaving 13 bases between. CDR1 and CDR2 (germline): MNHEY, SMNVEV (reference sequence). The CDR3 protein is CASSLWALNTEAFF. CDR3 nucleotide sequence: TGTGCCAGCAGCCTGTGGGCCCTCAACACTGAAGCTTTCTTT.

The chain combines TRBV7-8 with TRBJ1-3, with unresolved D. The CDR3 extends over 18 amino acids. The V end was cut by 0 bases, the J end by 1 base, with 16 bases between. CDR1 and CDR2 (germline): SGHVS, FQNEAQ. The CDR3 spells CASSLAVGRLRSGNTIYF. In DNA form, the CDR3 reads TGTGCCAGCAGCTTAGCAGTCGGCAGGTTGAGGTCTGGAAACACCATATATTTT.

This chain connects TRBV11-3 to TRBJ2-2; no clear D. The length of the CDR3 is 14 residues. Per the germline V gene, CDR1 is SGHNT and CDR2 is YENEEA. Trimming removed 10 bases at V and 1 base at J, with 13 bases between. The CDR3 region is CATRHRVNTGELFF. The DNA for the CDR3 is TGTGCCACCCGACACAGAGTGAACACCGGGGAGCTGTTTTTT. The full variable domain, its missing parts supplied by reference TRBV11-3 and TRBJ2-2, is EAGVVQSPRYKIIEKKQPVAFWCNPISGHNTLYWYLQNLGQGPELLIRYENEEAVDDSQLPKDRFSAERLKGVDSTLKIQPAELGDSAVYLCATRHRVNTGELFFGEGSRLTVL.

The rearrangement joins TRBV29-1 to TRBJ1-2, with D maybe TRBD1 (6 bases). Germline V gene sequence: CDR1 SQVTM, CDR2 ANQGSEA. This CDR3 is 13 amino acids long. The CDR3 region is CSVELAGAYGYTF. The CDR3 bases are TGCAGTGTCGAGTTGGCAGGGGCCTATGGCTACACCTTC.

V gene TRBV10-2 combines with J gene TRBJ2-7, with a weak D call TRBD2 (6 bases). The V end lost 6 bases, the J end lost 0 bases, and 15 bases lay between the germline ends. The CDR3 sequence is 15 residues long. The germline CDR1 and CDR2 sequences are WSHSY and SAAADI. In nucleotides, the CDR3 is TGCGCCAGCAGAAGACTAGTGGCTAGCTCCTACGAGCAGTACTTC. It codes for CASRRLVASSYEQYF.

The rearrangement joins TRBV10-1 to TRBJ1-1; possibly TRBD1 for D (5 bases). Trimming cost V 2 bases and J 6 bases, with 13 bases left between them. The germline V gene encodes CDR1 WNHNN and CDR2 SYGVQD (reference sequence). The CDR3 spans 14 residues. DNA for the CDR3: TGCGCCAGCAGTGAGGATTTAGGGGACCCTGAAGCTTTCTTT. Translation: CASSEDLGDPEAFF.

V usage is TRBV6-6 and J usage is TRBJ1-2; the D gene is possibly TRBD1 (6 bases). This CDR3 comprises 14 residues. The germline V and J ends were trimmed by 11 bases and 3 bases, with 19 bases remaining between them. Germline assignment: CDR1 MNHNY and CDR2 SVGAGI (reference sequence). The CDR3 coding sequence is TGTGCCTCAGCGGCCATACAGGGATACTATGGCTACACCTTC. Its translation is CASAAIQGYYGYTF.